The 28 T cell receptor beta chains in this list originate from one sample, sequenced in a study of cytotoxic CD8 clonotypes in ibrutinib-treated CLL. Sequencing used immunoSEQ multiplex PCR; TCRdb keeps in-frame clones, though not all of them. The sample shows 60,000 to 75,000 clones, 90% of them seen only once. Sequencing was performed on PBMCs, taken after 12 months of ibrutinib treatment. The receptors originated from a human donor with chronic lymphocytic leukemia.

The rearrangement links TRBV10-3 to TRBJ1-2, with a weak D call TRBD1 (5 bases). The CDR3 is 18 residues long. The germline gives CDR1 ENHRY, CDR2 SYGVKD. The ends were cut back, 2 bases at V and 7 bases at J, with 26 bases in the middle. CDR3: CAISENLGTGQGNRGYTF. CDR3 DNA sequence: TGTGCCATCAGTGAGAATTTGGGCACTGGTCAGGGAAATCGTGGCTACACCTTC.

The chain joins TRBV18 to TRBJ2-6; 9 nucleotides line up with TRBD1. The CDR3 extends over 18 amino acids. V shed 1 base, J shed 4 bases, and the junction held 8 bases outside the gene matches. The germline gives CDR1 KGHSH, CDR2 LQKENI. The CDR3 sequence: CASSPRTGVVAGANVLTF. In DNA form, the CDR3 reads TGTGCCAGCTCACCACGGACAGGGGTCGTAGCGGGGGCCAACGTCCTGACTTTC.

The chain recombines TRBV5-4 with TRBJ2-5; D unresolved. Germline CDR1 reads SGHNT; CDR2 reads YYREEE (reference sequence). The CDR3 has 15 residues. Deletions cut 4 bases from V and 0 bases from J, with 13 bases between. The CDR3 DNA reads TGTGCCAGCAGCCCTTTTGGTCAAGACCAAGAGACCCAGTACTTC. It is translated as CASSPFGQDQETQYF.

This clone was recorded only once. CDR3 sequence (DNA): TGTGCCAGCAGTATGGACAGGACGAGGATAGAGACCCAGTACTTC. Translating it yields CASSMDRTRIETQYF. This sequence joins TRBV28 and TRBJ2-5, with 7 bases matching TRBD1. Trimming at V came to 5 bases and at J to 4 bases, leaving 10 bases not matched to a gene. The CDR3 runs to 15 residues. Germline loops: CDR1 MDHEN, CDR2 SYDVKM.

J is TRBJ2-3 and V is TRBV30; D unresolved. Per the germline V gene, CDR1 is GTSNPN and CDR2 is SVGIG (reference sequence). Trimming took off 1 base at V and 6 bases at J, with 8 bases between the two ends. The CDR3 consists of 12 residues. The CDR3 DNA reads TGTGCCTGGAGTGCCTTGGGGGATACGCAGTATTTT. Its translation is CAWSALGDTQYF.

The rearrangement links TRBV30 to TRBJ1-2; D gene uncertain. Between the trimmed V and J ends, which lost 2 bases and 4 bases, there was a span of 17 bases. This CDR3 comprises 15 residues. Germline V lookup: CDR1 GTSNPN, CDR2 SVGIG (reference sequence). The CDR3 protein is CAWSPKTVGIYGYTF. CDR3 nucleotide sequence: TGTGCCTGGAGTCCCAAGACCGTGGGGATCTATGGCTACACCTTC.

The CDR3 protein is CASSRAPGRTAPNYGYTF. CDR3 coding DNA: TGCGCCAGCAGCCGGGCCCCGGGACGGACGGCCCCAAACTATGGCTACACCTTC. The chain has TRBV4-3 and TRBJ1-2; tentative D call: TRBD1 (5 bases). This CDR3 comprises 18 residues. Per germline, CDR1 LGHNA and CDR2 YSLEER. Trimming cost V 4 bases and J 2 bases, with 23 bases left between them.

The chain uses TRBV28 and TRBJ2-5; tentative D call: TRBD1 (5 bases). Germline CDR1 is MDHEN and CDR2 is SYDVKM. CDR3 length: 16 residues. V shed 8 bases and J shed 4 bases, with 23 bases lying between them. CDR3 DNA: TGTGCCAGCCACGACAGTTATGGTCGTCGAGTAGAGACCCAGTACTTC. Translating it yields CASHDSYGRRVETQYF.

CDR3 nucleotide sequence: TGCGCCAGCCATCACCCTTCTTACAGCGAGCAGTTCTTC. Amino acid sequence: CASHHPSYSEQFF. The chain employs TRBV5-1 and TRBJ2-1; no firm D call. The CDR3 is 13 amino acids. Trimming left V 7 bases short and J 10 bases short, with 18 bases between. Germline CDR1 is SGHRS and CDR2 is YFSETQ.

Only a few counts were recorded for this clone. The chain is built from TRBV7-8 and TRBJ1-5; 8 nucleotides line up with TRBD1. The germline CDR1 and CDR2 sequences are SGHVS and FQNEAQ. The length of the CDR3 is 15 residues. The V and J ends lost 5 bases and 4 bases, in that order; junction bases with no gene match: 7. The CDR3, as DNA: TGTGCCAGCAGCCCCGACAGGGGTGGAAATCAGCCCCAGCATTTT. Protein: CASSPDRGGNQPQHF.

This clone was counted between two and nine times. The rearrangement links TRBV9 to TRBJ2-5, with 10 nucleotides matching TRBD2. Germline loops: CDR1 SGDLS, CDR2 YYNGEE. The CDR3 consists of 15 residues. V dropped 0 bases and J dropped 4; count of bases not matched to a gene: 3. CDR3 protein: CASSVVPSGRETQYF. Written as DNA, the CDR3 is TGTGCCAGCAGCGTAGTCCCTAGCGGGAGAGAGACCCAGTACTTC.

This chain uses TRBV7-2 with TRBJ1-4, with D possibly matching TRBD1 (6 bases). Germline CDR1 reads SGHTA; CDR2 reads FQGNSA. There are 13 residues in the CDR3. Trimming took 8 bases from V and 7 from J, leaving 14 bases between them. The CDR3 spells CASGWGAGEKLFF. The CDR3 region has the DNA TGTGCCAGCGGCTGGGGGGCAGGTGAAAAACTGTTTTTT.

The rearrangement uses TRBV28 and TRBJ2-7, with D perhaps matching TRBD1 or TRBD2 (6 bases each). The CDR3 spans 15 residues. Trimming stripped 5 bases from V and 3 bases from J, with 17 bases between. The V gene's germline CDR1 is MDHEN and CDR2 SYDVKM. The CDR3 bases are TGTGCCAGCAGTCTAGGGGGGATAGTTATCTACGAGCAGTACTTC. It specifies CASSLGGIVIYEQYF.

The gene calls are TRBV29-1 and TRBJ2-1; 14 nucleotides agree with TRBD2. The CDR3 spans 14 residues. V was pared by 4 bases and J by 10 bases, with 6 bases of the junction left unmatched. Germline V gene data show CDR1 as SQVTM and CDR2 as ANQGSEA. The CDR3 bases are TGCAGCGTTGGGGGACTAGCGGGAGTAAGGGAGCAGTTCTTC. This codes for CSVGGLAGVREQFF.

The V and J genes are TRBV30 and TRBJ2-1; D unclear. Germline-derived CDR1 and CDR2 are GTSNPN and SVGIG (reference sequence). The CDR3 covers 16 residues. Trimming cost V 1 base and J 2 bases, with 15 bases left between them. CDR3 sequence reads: CAWSGRLRHPYNEQFF. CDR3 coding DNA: TGTGCCTGGAGTGGACGTCTCCGGCATCCCTACAATGAGCAGTTCTTC.

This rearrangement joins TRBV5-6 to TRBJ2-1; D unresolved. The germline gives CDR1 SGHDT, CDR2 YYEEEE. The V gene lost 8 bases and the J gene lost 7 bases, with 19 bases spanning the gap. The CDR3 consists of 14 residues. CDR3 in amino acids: CASQPVDERNEQFF. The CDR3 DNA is TGTGCCAGTCAGCCCGTTGATGAAAGGAATGAGCAGTTCTTC.

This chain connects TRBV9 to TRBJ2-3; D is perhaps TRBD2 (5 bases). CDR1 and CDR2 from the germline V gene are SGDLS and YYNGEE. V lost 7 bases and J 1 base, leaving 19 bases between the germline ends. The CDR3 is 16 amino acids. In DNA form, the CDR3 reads TGTGCCAGCGCCCACGAGGAGGCCGCGGGCACAGATACGCAGTATTTT. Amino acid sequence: CASAHEEAAGTDTQYF.

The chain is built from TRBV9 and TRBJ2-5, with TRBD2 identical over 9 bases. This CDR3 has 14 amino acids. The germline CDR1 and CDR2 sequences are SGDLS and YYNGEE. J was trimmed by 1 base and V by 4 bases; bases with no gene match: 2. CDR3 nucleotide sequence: TGTGCCAGCAGCAGACTAGCGGCCCAAGAGACCCAGTACTTC. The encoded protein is CASSRLAAQETQYF.

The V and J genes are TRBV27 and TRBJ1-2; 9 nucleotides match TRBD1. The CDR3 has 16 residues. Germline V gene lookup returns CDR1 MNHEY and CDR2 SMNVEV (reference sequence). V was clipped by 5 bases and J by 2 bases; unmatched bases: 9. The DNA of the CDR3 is TGTGCCAGCAGTCCCACCGGGACAGGGTTCAACTATGGCTACACCTTC. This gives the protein CASSPTGTGFNYGYTF.

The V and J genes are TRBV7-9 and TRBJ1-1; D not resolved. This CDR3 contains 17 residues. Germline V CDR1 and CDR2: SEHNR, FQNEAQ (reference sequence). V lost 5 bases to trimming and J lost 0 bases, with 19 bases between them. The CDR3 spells CASSPRGKVGLNTEAFF. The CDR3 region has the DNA TGTGCCAGCAGCCCACGCGGAAAGGTCGGTCTGAACACTGAAGCTTTCTTT.

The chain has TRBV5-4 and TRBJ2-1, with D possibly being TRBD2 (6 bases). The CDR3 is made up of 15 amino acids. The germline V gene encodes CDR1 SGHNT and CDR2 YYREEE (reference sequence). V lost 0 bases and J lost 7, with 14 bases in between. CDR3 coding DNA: TGTGCCAGCAGCTTGGGCGGGATCCCTTCGAATGAGCAGTTCTTC. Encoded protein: CASSLGGIPSNEQFF.

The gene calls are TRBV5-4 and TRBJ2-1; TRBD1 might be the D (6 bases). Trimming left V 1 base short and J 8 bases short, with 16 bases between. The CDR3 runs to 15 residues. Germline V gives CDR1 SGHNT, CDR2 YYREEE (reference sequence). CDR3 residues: CASSLRGSMFDEQFF. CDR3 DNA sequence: TGTGCCAGCAGCTTGAGGGGGAGTATGTTCGATGAGCAGTTCTTC.

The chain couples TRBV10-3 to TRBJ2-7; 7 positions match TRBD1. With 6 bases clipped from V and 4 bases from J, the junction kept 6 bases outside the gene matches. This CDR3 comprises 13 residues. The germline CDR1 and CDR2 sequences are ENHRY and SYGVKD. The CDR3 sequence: CAIRDPRGYEQYF. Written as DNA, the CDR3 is TGTGCCATCAGAGACCCCAGGGGGTACGAGCAGTACTTC.

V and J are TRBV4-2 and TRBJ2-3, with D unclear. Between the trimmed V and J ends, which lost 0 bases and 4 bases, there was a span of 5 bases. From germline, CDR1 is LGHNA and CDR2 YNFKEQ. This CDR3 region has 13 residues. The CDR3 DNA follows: TGTGCCAGCAGCCAAGACGACGCAGATACGCAGTATTTT. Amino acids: CASSQDDADTQYF.

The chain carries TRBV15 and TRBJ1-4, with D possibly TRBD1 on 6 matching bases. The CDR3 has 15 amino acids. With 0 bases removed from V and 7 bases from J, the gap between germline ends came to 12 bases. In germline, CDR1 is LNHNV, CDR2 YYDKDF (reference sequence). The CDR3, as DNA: TGTGCCACCAGCAGAGATGGGGGGCCCGCTGAAAAACTGTTTTTT. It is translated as CATSRDGGPAEKLFF.

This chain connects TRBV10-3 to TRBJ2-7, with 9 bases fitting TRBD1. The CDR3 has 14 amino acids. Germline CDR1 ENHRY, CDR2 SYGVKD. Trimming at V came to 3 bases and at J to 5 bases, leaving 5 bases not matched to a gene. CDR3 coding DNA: TGTGCCATCAGTGATCCGGGACAGGGTAACGAGCAGTACTTC. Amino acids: CAISDPGQGNEQYF.

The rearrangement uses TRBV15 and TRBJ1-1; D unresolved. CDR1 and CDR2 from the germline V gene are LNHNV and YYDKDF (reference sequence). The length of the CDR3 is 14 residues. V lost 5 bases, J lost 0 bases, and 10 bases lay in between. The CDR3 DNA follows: TGTGCCACCAGCCTGGGGTCCTTGAACACTGAAGCTTTCTTT. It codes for CATSLGSLNTEAFF.

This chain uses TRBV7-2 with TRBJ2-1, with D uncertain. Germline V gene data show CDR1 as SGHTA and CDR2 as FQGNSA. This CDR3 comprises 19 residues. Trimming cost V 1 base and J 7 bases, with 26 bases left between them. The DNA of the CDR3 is TGTGCCAGCAGCTTAGTCACAGTCCGATTGCGGTTGGCTTCAAATGAGCAGTTCTTC. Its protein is CASSLVTVRLRLASNEQFF. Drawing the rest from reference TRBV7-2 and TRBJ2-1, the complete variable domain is GAGVSQSPSNKVTEKGKDVELRCDPISGHTALYWYRQSLGQGLEFLIYFQGNSAPDKSGLPSDRFSAERTGGSVSTLTIQRTQQEDSAVYLCASSLVTVRLRLASNEQFFGPGTRLTVL.